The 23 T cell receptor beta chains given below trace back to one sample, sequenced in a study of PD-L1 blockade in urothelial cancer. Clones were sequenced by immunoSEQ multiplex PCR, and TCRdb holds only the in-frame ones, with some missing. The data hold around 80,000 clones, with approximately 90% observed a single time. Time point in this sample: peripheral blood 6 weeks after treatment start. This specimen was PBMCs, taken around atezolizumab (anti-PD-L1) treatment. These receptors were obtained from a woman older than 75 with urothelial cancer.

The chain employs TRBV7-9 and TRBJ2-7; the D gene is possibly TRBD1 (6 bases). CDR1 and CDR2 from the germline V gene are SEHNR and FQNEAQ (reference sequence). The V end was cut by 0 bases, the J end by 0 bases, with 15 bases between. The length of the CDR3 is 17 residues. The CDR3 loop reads CASSLADRTVSSYEQYF. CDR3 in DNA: TGTGCCAGCAGCTTAGCGGACCGGACAGTTAGCTCCTACGAGCAGTACTTC. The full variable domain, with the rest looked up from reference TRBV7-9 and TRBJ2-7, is DTGVSQNPRHKITKRGQNVTFRCDPISEHNRLYWYRQTLGQGPEFLTYFQNEAQLEKSRLLSDRFSAERPKGSFSTLEIQRTEQGDSAMYLCASSLADRTVSSYEQYFGPGTRLTVT.

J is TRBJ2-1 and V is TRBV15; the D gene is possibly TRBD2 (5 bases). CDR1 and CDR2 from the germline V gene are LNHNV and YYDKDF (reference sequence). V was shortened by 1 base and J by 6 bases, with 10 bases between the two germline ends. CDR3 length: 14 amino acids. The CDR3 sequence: CATSRAVASNEQFF. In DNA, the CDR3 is TGTGCCACCAGCAGAGCCGTAGCGAGCAATGAGCAGTTCTTC.

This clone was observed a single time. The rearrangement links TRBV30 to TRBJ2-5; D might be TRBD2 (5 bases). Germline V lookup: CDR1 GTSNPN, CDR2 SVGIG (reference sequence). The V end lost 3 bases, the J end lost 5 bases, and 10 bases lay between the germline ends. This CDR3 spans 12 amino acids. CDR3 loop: CAWRGWRETQYF. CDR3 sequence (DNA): TGTGCCTGGAGGGGGTGGAGGGAGACCCAGTACTTC. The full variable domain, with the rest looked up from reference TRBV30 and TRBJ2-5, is SQTIHQWPATLVQPVGSPLSLECTVEGTSNPNLYWYRQAAGRGLQLLFYSVGIGQISSEVPQNLSASRPQDRQFILSSKKLLLSDSGFYLCAWRGWRETQYFGPGTRLLVL.

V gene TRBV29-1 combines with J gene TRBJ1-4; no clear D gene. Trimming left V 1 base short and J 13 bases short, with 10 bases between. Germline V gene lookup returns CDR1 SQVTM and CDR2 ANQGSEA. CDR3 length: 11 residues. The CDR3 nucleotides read TGCAGCGTTGAAGGGGCGTCTGGACTGTTTTTT. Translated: CSVEGASGLFF. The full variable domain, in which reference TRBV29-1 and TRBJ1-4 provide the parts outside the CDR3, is SAVISQKPSRDICQRGTSLTIQCQVDSQVTMMFWYRQQPGQSLTLIATANQGSEATYESGFVIDKFPISRPNLTFSTLTVSNMSPEDSSIYLCSVEGASGLFFGSGTQLSVL.

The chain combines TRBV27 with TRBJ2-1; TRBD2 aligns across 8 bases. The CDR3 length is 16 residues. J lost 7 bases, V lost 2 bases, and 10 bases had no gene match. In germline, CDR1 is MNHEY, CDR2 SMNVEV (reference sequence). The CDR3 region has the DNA TGTGCCAGCAGTTTAGTTAGAACTAGCGGAACGAATGAGCAGTTCTTC. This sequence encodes CASSLVRTSGTNEQFF.

The CDR3 here is CASSLWGRWSTDTQYF. The CDR3 DNA sequence: TGTGCCAGCAGCTTGTGGGGCAGGTGGAGCACAGATACGCAGTATTTT. The chain is built from TRBV5-6 and TRBJ2-3, with D possibly matching TRBD1 (5 bases). Per germline, CDR1 SGHDT and CDR2 YYEEEE. The CDR3 is 16 residues long. With 1 base removed from V and 0 bases from J, the gap between germline ends came to 12 bases.

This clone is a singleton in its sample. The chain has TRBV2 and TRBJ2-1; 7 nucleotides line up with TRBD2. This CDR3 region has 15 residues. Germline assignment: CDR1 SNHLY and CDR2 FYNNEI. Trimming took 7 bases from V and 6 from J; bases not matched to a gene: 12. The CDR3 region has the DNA TGTGCCAGCACTCCTTCTGGGGGAGGGATCAATGAGCAGTTCTTC. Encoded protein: CASTPSGGGINEQFF.

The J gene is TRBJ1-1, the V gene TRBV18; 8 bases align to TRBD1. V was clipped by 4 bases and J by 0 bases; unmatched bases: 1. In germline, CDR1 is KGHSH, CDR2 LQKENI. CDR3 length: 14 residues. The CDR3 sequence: CASSRDRLNTEAFF. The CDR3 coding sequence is TGTGCCAGCTCACGGGACAGGTTGAACACTGAAGCTTTCTTT.

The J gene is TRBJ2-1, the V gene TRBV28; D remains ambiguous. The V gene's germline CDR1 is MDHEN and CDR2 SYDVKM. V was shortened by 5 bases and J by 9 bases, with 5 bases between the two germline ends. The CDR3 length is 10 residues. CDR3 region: CASSTGEQFF. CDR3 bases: TGTGCCAGCAGTACGGGTGAGCAGTTCTTC.

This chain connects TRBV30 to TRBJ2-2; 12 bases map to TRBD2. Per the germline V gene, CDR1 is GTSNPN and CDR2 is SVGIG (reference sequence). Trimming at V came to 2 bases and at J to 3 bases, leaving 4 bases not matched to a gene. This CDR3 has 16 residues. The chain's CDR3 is CAWSKLAGGYTGELFF. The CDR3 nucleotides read TGTGCCTGGAGTAAGCTAGCGGGAGGGTACACCGGGGAGCTGTTTTTT.

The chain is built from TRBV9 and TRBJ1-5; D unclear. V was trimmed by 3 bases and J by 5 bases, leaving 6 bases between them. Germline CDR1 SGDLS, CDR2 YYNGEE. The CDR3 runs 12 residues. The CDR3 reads CASSAGDQPQHF. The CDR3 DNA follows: TGTGCCAGCAGCGCAGGCGATCAGCCCCAGCATTTT.

The CDR3 coding sequence is TGTGCCAGCAGCGGACAGGTCTCCTACGAGCAGTACTTC. It encodes CASSGQVSYEQYF. This chain connects TRBV9 to TRBJ2-7; D is perhaps TRBD1 (6 bases). This CDR3 region has 13 residues. V was shortened by 3 bases and J by 0 bases, with 7 bases between the two germline ends. CDR1 is SGDLS and CDR2 is YYNGEE in the germline V gene.

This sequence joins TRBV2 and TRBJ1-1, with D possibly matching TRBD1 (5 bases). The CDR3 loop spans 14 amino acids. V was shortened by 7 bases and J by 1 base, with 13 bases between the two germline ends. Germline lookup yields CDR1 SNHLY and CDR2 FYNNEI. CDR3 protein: CASTTGGPNTEAFF. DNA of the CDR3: TGTGCCAGCACTACCGGGGGACCGAACACTGAAGCTTTCTTT. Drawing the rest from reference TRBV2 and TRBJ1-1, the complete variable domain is EPEVTQTPSHQVTQMGQEVILRCVPISNHLYFYWYRQILGQKVEFLVSFYNNEISEKSEIFDDQFSVERPDGSNFTLKIRSTKLEDSAMYFCASTTGGPNTEAFFGQGTRLTVV.

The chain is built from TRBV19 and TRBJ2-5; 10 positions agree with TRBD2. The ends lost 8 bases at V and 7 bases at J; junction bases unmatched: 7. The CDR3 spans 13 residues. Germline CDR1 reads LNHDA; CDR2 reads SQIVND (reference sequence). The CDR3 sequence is CASASGGDGTQYF. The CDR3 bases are TGTGCCAGTGCGAGCGGGGGGGATGGGACCCAGTACTTC.

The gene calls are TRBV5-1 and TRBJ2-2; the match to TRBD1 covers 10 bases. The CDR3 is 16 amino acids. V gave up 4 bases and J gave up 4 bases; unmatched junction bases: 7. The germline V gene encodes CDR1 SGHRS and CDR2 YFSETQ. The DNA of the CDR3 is TGCGCCAGCAGCCGTGGACAGGGGGTGGCCACCGGGGAGCTGTTTTTT. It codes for CASSRGQGVATGELFF.

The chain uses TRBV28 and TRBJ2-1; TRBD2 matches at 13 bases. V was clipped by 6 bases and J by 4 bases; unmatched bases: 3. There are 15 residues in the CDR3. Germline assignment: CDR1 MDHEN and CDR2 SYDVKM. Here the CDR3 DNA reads TGTGCCAGCAGGCCGACTAGCGGGAGGTACAATGAGCAGTTCTTC. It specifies CASRPTSGRYNEQFF. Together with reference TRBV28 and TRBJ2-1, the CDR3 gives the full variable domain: DVKVTQSSRYLVKRTGEKVFLECVQDMDHENMFWYRQDPGLGLRLIYFSYDVKMKEKGDIPEGYSVSREKKERFSLILESASTNQTSMYLCASRPTSGRYNEQFFGPGTRLTVL.

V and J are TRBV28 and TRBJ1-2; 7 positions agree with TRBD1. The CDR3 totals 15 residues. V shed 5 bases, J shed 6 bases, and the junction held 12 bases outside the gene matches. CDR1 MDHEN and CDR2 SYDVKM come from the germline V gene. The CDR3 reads CASSPETGALDGYTF. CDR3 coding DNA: TGTGCCAGCAGTCCAGAAACAGGGGCCCTCGATGGCTACACCTTC.

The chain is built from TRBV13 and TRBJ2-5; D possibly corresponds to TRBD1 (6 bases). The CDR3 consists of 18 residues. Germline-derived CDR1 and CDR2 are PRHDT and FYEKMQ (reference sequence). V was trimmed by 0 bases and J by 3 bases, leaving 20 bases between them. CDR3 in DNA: TGTGCCAGCAGCTTAGGTGGAGAGGGGACACCTAGGGAAGAGACCCAGTACTTC. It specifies CASSLGGEGTPREETQYF.

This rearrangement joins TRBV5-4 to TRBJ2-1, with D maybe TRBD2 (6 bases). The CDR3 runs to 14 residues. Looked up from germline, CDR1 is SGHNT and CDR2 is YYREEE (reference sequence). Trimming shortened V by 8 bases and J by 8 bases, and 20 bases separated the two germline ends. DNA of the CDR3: TGTGCCAGTTCTCGGGAGCGTGTTTTCGATGAGCAGTTCTTC. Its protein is CASSRERVFDEQFF. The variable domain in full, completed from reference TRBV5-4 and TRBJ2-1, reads ETGVTQSPTHLIKTRGQQVTLRCSSQSGHNTVSWYQQALGQGPQFIFQYYREEENGRGNFPPRFSGLQFPNYSSELNVNALELDDSALYLCASSRERVFDEQFFGPGTRLTVL.

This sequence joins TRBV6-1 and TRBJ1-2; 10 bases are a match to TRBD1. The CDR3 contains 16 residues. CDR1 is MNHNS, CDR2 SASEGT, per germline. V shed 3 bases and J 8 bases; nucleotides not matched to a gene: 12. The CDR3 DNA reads TGTGCCAGCAGTGATCGGGGACAGGGGCGGCTTCGAGGCTACACCTTC. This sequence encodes CASSDRGQGRLRGYTF.

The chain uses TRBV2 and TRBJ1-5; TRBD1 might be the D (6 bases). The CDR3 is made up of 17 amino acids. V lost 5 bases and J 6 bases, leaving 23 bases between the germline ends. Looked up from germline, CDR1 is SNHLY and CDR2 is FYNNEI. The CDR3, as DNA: TGTGCCAGCAGTTCCGGGACACCAAGAAATCAGGGTCAGCCCCAGCATTTT. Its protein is CASSSGTPRNQGQPQHF. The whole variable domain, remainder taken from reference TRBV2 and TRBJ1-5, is EPEVTQTPSHQVTQMGQEVILRCVPISNHLYFYWYRQILGQKVEFLVSFYNNEISEKSEIFDDQFSVERPDGSNFTLKIRSTKLEDSAMYFCASSSGTPRNQGQPQHFGDGTRLSIL.

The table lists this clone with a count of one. CDR3 nucleotides: TGCGCCAGCAGCGGTTCTGTGAGCGGGAGGGGCGAGACCCAGTACTTC. Residues: CASSGSVSGRGETQYF. This sequence joins TRBV10-1 and TRBJ2-5; 10 bases map to TRBD2. Germline CDR1 WNHNN, CDR2 SYGVQD (reference sequence). The CDR3 covers 16 residues. Unmatched junction bases numbered 12, after V lost 6 bases and J lost 5 bases.

The CDR3 sequence: CASSGGLSTDTQYF. DNA of the CDR3: TGTGCCAGCAGCGGGGGACTCTCTACAGATACGCAGTATTTT. This chain joins TRBV5-6 and TRBJ2-3; tentative D call: TRBD2 (6 bases). V gave up 4 bases and J gave up 3 bases, with 12 bases separating them. The germline V gene has CDR1 SGHDT and CDR2 YYEEEE. This CDR3 has 14 residues. Full variable domain (missing parts from reference TRBV5-6 and TRBJ2-3): DAGVTQSPTHLIKTRGQQVTLRCSPKSGHDTVSWYQQALGQGPQFIFQYYEEEERQRGNFPDRFSGHQFPNYSSELNVNALLLGDSALYLCASSGGLSTDTQYFGPGTRLTVL.